This T cell receptor beta chain was retrieved from a study of cytomegalovirus exposure and HLA in healthy donors. Regarding the study as a whole: The authors later found most CMV-associated TCR beta chains appeared HLA-restricted. Accurate prediction of HLA-A and HLA-B alleles (for most subjects) was reportedly achieved from TCR beta sequences. According to the study, around 150 TCR beta chains were cytomegalovirus-associated. In terms of immune exposure information, only CMV serostatus was available.

The V end lost 8 bases, the J end lost 1 base, and 12 bases lay between the germline ends. This CDR3 spans 14 amino acids. Germline CDR1 is ENHRY and CDR2 is SYGVKD. Points on this clone: Its antigen remains unknown.

With 60 Vbeta and 13 Jbeta primers, the PCR was carried out. TCRdb's table, derived via immunoSEQ multiplex PCR, lists solely in-frame clones and lacks some. The table lists fewer than 200,000 clones, approximately 81% of them singletons. Sequencing was performed on PBMCs. The origin of this receptor is a woman in her late teens or twenties in good health and CMV-seronegative. The chain carries TRBV10-3 and TRBJ2-4; maybe TRBD1 (6 bases). The CDR3 here is CAIAGVGAKNIQYF. In DNA form, the CDR3 reads TGTGCCATCGCAGGGGTCGGGGCCAAAAACATTCAGTACTTC.